This entry lists 21 T cell receptor beta chains sequenced from one sample in a study of blood T cell repertoires in COVID-19. Some clones are missing from TCRdb's copy, which holds only in-frame ones; the method was immunoSEQ multiplex PCR. The sample carries more than 130,000 clones, around nine tenths recorded once. Material: peripheral blood. Every receptor here comes from a man aged 50-60 years with active or convalescent COVID-19.

This chain uses TRBV5-3 with TRBJ1-5; a weak D match, TRBD1 (6 bases). TRBV5-3 is flagged as an ORF with uncertain function. The CDR3 loop spans 12 amino acids. Trimming shortened V by 2 bases and J by 6 bases, and 6 bases separated the two germline ends. CDR3 in amino acids: CARSLQGQPQHF. CDR3 coding DNA: TGTGCCAGAAGCTTACAGGGTCAGCCCCAGCATTTT.

The rearrangement joins TRBV6-1 to TRBJ2-3; perhaps TRBD2 as D (6 bases). The germline V gene has CDR1 MNHNS and CDR2 SASEGT. V was cut by 3 bases and J by 9 bases, with 19 bases left in between. The CDR3 is 15 residues long. For the CDR3, the DNA is TGTGCCAGCAGTGACCCCGGACGGCACGGGGGAACGCAGTATTTT. This gives the protein CASSDPGRHGGTQYF.

The rearrangement joins TRBV14 to TRBJ1-6; 7 nucleotides align to TRBD1. With 2 bases clipped from V and 9 bases from J, the junction kept 13 bases outside the gene matches. Germline V lookup: CDR1 SGHDN, CDR2 FVKESK. The CDR3 spans 17 residues. CDR3 nucleotide sequence: TGTGCCAGCAGCCAACTAGCTCAGGCAGGGGGGCGTTCACCCCTCCACTTT. Amino acid sequence: CASSQLAQAGGRSPLHF. The full variable domain, in which reference TRBV14 and TRBJ1-6 provide the parts outside the CDR3, is EAGVTQFPSHSVIEKGQTVTLRCDPISGHDNLYWYRRVMGKEIKFLLHFVKESKQDESGMPNNRFLAERTGGTYSTLKVQPAELEDSGVYFCASSQLAQAGGRSPLHFGNGTRLTVT.

The rearrangement joins TRBV4-2 to TRBJ2-1, with 10 bases matching TRBD2. This CDR3 comprises 16 residues. V was pared by 1 base and J by 1 base, with 1 base of the junction left unmatched. CDR1 is LGHNA, CDR2 YNFKEQ, per germline. The CDR3 bases are TGTGCCAGCAGCCAAGCACTAGCGGGATCCTACAATGAGCAGTTCTTC. It is translated as CASSQALAGSYNEQFF.

The genes are TRBV11-3 and TRBJ2-3, with a possible D match to TRBD2 (7 bases). Germline V gene lookup returns CDR1 SGHNT and CDR2 YENEEA. The ends were cut back, 5 bases at V and 2 bases at J, with 17 bases in the middle. This CDR3 is built from 16 residues. CDR3 sequence: CASSPGGGATTDTQYF. Here the CDR3 DNA reads TGTGCCAGCAGCCCCGGTGGGGGGGCGACCACAGATACGCAGTATTTT.

In its sample, this clone was seen once. The DNA of the CDR3 is TGTGCCAGCAGCCAAGATCTCAGTAACGAGCAGTACTTC. This sequence encodes CASSQDLSNEQYF. The V call is TRBV3-1 (or the pseudogene TRBV3-2), the J call TRBJ2-7; D gene unclear. The germline V gene has CDR1 LGHDT and CDR2 YNNKEL (reference sequence). CDR3 length: 13 amino acids. V gave up 0 bases and J gave up 5 bases, with 8 bases separating them.

The chain joins TRBV18 to TRBJ2-1; TRBD1 is a possible D gene (6 bases). Germline loops: CDR1 KGHSH, CDR2 LQKENI. This CDR3 is 14 amino acids long. Between the trimmed V and J ends, which lost 3 bases and 5 bases, there was a span of 11 bases. CDR3: CASSPWTEDNEQFF. The CDR3, as DNA: TGTGCCAGCTCACCTTGGACAGAAGACAATGAGCAGTTCTTC.

The CDR3 DNA reads TGTGCCAGCAGTGAAGGACAATTGAACACTGAAGCTTTCTTT. Translated: CASSEGQLNTEAFF. J is TRBJ1-1 and V is TRBV6-1; unclear D gene. The CDR3 consists of 14 residues. Germline values: CDR1 MNHNS, CDR2 SASEGT. The V and J ends lost 1 base and 0 bases respectively, with 6 bases between them.

CDR3 DNA: TGTGCCAGCAGTCTCTACCGGGACAGGGGGGCCTGGAACACTGAAGCTTTCTTT. It yields the protein CASSLYRDRGAWNTEAFF. The chain combines TRBV28 with TRBJ1-1; 11 bases line up with TRBD1. Trimming took 5 bases from V and 1 from J; bases not matched to a gene: 12. The CDR3 consists of 18 residues. CDR1 and CDR2 (germline): MDHEN, SYDVKM.

The chain recombines TRBV6-5 with TRBJ1-6; D ambiguous. The CDR3 is 14 amino acids. Between the trimmed V and J ends, which lost 8 bases and 8 bases, there was a span of 16 bases. Germline assignment: CDR1 MNHEY and CDR2 SVGAGI. The CDR3 sequence is CASPPPGADSPLHF. Here the CDR3 DNA reads TGTGCCAGCCCTCCCCCAGGTGCTGATTCACCCCTCCACTTT.

The chain joins TRBV27 to TRBJ1-5, with a possible D match to TRBD1 (6 bases). Trimming took 6 bases from V and 1 from J, leaving 19 bases between them. Germline V CDR1 and CDR2: MNHEY, SMNVEV (reference sequence). The CDR3 has 17 amino acids. DNA for the CDR3: TGTGCCAGCAGGTGGGGGGGTACAGGGTACAGCAATCAGCCCCAGCATTTT. It yields the protein CASRWGGTGYSNQPQHF.

This clone was seen a single time. The rearrangement links TRBV7-8 to TRBJ1-2; D unresolved. Trimming took 1 base from V and 4 from J, leaving 13 bases between them. In germline, CDR1 is SGHVS, CDR2 FQNEAQ. The length of the CDR3 is 15 residues. In DNA form, the CDR3 reads TGTGCCAGCAGCTTAGTTCAGGCCATAAGCTATGGCTACACCTTC. Translating it yields CASSLVQAISYGYTF.

The V gene is TRBV28, the J gene TRBJ2-1, with D possibly matching TRBD1 (5 bases). CDR3 length equals 13 residues. CDR1 and CDR2 from the germline V gene are MDHEN and SYDVKM. The V and J ends lost 2 bases and 9 bases respectively, with 11 bases between them. The CDR3 region has the DNA TGTGCCAGCAGTTTAGTAGGGGATAGTGAGCAGTTCTTC. Translated: CASSLVGDSEQFF.

The chain is built from TRBV25-1 and TRBJ1-3; D call uncertain. Deletions cut 6 bases from V and 0 bases from J, with 12 bases between. There are 15 residues in the CDR3. Germline values: CDR1 MGHDK, CDR2 SYGVNS. CDR3 residues: CASRDSGLSGNTIYF. DNA of the CDR3: TGTGCCAGCAGGGACTCCGGACTCTCTGGAAACACCATATATTTT.

This chain joins TRBV18 and TRBJ1-3; the D is unclear. This CDR3 has 14 amino acids. Germline V gene data show CDR1 as KGHSH and CDR2 as LQKENI. V dropped 3 bases and J dropped 0 bases, with 6 bases sitting between them. Written as DNA, the CDR3 is TGTGCCAGCTCACCCCAGTACTCTGGAAACACCATATATTTT. Translating gives CASSPQYSGNTIYF.

This rearrangement joins TRBV11-2 to TRBJ1-1; D not resolved. The V gene lost 0 bases and the J gene lost 0 bases, with 11 bases spanning the gap. Germline V gives CDR1 SGHAT, CDR2 FQNNGV. The CDR3 is made up of 16 amino acids. The CDR3 DNA reads as TGTGCCAGCAGCTTAGATCTGGGAGCCATGAACACTGAAGCTTTCTTT. This gives the protein CASSLDLGAMNTEAFF.

The rearrangement links TRBV24-1 to TRBJ2-3; 10 bases map to TRBD2. With 9 bases clipped from V and 1 base from J, the junction kept 9 bases outside the gene matches. The CDR3 sequence is 16 residues long. In germline, CDR1 is KGHDR, CDR2 SFDVKD. DNA for the CDR3: TGTGCCACCGACAGCGGGAGGGCCGGAGGCACAGATACGCAGTATTTT. Translated: CATDSGRAGGTDTQYF.

The chain employs TRBV6-5 and TRBJ1-6; no clear D. The CDR3 is 12 amino acids. The ends were cut back, 6 bases at V and 8 bases at J, with 8 bases in the middle. CDR1 is MNHEY and CDR2 is SVGAGI in the germline V gene. CDR3 sequence (DNA): TGTGCCAGCAGCTTCGGTGATTCACCCCTCCACTTT. Translating gives CASSFGDSPLHF.

On this clone itself: Relative to the germline gene, one junction end is altered; a read error may explain this. This sequence joins TRBV29-1 and TRBJ1-2; D unresolved. This CDR3 contains 15 residues. Germline CDR1 is SQVTM and CDR2 is ANQGSEA. The CDR3, as DNA: TGCAGCGTTGAAGATCTTCGAGAGGGCATCTTTTCCGGGAACTTC. This gives the protein CSVEDLREGIFSGNF.

The V call is TRBV5-1, the J call TRBJ2-7; a possible D gene is TRBD1 (7 bases). V was pared by 4 bases and J by 0 bases, with 17 bases between. In germline, CDR1 is SGHRS, CDR2 YFSETQ. CDR3 length equals 16 residues. The CDR3 nucleotides are TGCGCCAGCAGCCGCACCAGACAGGGAGGCTCCTACGAGCAGTACTTC. Its translation: CASSRTRQGGSYEQYF. The complete variable domain, with remaining parts taken from reference TRBV5-1 and TRBJ2-7, reads KAGVTQTPRYLIKTRGQQVTLSCSPISGHRSVSWYQQTPGQGLQFLFEYFSETQRNKGNFPGRFSGRQFSNSRSEMNVSTLELGDSALYLCASSRTRQGGSYEQYFGPGTRLTVT.

V is TRBV30 and J is TRBJ2-2; D unclear. Germline V gene sequence: CDR1 GTSNPN, CDR2 SVGIG (reference sequence). CDR3 length equals 12 residues. V lost 2 bases, J lost 6 bases, and 7 bases lay in between. CDR3 residues: CAWSPGSGELFF. The CDR3 bases are TGTGCCTGGAGTCCAGGATCCGGGGAGCTGTTTTTT.